This TCR beta chain was found in a study of human T cells and chemical hapten exposure. Turning to the study itself: Patches with 0.01% DPC went on the upper back, and the tests were read at 6 days. Overall study findings and caveats: Patch test score was positively correlated with the counts of TCRs that had expanded at PT1. Expanded TCRs formed significantly more large CDR3 similarity clusters than controls.

Stated time point: patch test 1, 2 weeks after DPC sensitization. This sample's treatment: therapeutic diphenylcyclopropenone sensitization with weekly scalp DPC. Unfractionated whole blood served as the source for total RNA extraction. The CDR3 spans 18 residues. Germline assignment: CDR1 SGHNT and CDR2 YYREEE (reference sequence). J gave up 1 base and V 0 bases, and 9 bases lay outside the gene matches. One entry per CDR3 protein results from TCRdb running MiXCR on the RACE reads. This sample has approximately 34,000 distinct CDR3 sequences, with 5.5% to 7.5% found just once. In regard to this clonotype: Its antigen is undetermined.

V gene TRBV5-4 combines with J gene TRBJ2-2; 7 nucleotides align to TRBD1. This clonotype was sampled from a woman aged 25-40 years with alopecia areata. Some clones in this sample may be carry-over from other donors' samples. The sample in question was whole blood, obtained in connection with sensitization to the hapten diphenylcyclopropenone (DPC). In DNA form, the CDR3 reads TGTGCCAGCAGCTTGGGCTATACAGGGGCCGGGAACACCGGGGAGCTGTTTTTT. Protein product: CASSLGYTGAGNTGELFF.